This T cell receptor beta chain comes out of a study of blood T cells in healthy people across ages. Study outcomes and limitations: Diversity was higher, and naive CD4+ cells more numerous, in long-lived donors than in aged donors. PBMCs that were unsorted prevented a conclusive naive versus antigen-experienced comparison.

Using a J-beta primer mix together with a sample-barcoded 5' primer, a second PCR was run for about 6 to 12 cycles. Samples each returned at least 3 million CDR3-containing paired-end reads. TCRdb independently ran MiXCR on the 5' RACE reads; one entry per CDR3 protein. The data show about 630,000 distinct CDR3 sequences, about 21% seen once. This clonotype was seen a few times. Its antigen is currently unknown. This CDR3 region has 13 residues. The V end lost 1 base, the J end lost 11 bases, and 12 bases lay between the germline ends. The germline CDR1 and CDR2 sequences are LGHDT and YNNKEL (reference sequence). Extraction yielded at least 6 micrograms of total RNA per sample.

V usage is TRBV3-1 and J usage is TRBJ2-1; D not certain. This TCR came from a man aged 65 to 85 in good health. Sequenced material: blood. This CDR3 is CASSQVEPAQQFF. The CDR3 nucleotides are TGTGCCAGCAGCCAAGTTGAGCCAGCTCAGCAGTTCTTC.